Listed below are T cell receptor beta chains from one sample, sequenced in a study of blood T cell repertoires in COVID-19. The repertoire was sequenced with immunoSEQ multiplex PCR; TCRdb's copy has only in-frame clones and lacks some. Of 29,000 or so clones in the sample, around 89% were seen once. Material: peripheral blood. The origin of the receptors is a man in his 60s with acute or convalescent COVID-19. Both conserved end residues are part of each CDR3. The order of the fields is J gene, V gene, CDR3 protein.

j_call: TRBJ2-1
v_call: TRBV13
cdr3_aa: CASSPRTGGKGLAGHSYNEQFF

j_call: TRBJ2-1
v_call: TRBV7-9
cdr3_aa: CASSSSGASYNEQFF

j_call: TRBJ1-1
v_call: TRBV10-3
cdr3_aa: CAISTGDGNTEAFF

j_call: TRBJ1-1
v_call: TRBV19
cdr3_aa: CASSLQDTNTEAFF

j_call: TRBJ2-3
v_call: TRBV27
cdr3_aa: CASSPRGSGVTDTQYF

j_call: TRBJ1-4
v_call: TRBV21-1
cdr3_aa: CASSKRDASTNEKLFF

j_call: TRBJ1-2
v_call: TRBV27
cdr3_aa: CASSPKGGTGGLNGYTF

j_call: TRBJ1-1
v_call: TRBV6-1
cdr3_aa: CASSEPPGLGTEAFF

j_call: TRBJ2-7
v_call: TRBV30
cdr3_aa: CAWSSSQGYEQYF

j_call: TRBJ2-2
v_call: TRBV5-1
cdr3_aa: CASSLSAGVDGELFF

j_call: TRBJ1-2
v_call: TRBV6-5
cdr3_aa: CASSYDRANYGYTF

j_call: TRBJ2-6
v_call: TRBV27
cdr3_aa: CASSELNPGYSGANVLTF

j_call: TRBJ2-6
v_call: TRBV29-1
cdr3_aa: CSAAGTANSGANVLTF

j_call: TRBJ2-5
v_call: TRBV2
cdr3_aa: CASSVGTPGETQYF

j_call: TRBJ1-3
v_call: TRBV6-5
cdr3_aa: CASSLLNGNTIYF

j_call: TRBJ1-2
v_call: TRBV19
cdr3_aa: CASSIRQGYGYTF

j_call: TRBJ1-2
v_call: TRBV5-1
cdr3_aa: CASSLDRVSGYTF

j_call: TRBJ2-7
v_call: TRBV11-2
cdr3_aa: CASSLGVGTRQGSYEQYF

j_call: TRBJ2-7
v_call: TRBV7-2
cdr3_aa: CASSLWGRKVEGSYEQYF

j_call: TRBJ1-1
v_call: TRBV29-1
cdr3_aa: CSVSIAYEAFF

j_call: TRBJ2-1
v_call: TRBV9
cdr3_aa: CASSVGPLAGTAEQFF

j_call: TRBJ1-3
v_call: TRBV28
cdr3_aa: CASSLGLTAGNTIYF

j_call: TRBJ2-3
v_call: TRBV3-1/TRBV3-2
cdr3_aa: CASSPTGVRPLDTQYF

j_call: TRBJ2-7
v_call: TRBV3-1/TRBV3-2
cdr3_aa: CASSRQGMGSYEQYF

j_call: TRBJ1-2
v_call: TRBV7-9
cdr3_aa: CAWGDRGYGYTF

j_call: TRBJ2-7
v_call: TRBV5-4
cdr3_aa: CASSRDSYEQYF

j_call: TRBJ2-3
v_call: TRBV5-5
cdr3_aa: CASSLGGTGATDTQYF

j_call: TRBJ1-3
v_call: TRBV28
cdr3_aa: CAALSPGNTIYF

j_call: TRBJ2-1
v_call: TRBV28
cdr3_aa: CASSSGTSLYNEQFF

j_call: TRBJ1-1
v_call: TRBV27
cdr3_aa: CASSAGGRTEAFF

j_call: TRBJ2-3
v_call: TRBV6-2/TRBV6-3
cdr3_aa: CASSYRDRSTDTQYF

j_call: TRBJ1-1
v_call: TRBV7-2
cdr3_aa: CASSPPQGFSEAFF

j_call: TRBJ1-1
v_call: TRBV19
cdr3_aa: CASKVGQGDTEAFF

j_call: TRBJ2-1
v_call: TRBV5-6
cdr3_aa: CASSPVTDRINEQFF

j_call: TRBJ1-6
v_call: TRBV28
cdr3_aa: CASSSNLEASSYNSPLHF

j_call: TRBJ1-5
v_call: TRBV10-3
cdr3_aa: CATSGQGAYSNQPQHF

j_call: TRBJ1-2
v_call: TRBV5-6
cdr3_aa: CASSLGPGILQNYGYTF

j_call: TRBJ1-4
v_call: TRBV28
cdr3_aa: CASRSGANEKLFF

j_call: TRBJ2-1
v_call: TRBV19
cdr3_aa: CASSTDSGTYNEQFF

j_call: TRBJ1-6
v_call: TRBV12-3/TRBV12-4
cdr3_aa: CASSRGHNSPLHF

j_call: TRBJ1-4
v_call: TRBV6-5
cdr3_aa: CASRLSGIANEKLFF

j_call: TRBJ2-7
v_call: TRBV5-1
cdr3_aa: CASSPSGTGLIYEQYF

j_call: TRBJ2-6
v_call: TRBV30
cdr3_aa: CAWHLGQLNANVLTF

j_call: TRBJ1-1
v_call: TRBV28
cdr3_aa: CASSLRNTEAFF

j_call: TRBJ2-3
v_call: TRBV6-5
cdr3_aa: CASSRAGGPADTQYF

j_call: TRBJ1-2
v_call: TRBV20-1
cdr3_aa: CSASLREFNYGYTF

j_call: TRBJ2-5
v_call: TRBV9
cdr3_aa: CASSPAGHLETQYF

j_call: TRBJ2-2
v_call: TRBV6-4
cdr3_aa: CASSESTGVGNTGELFF

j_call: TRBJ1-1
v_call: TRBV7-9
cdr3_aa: CASSSGQGRYNTEAFF

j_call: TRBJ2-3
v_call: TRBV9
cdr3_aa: CASSARGVTSTDTQYF

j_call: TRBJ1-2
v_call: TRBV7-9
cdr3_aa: CASSLRDLVYTF

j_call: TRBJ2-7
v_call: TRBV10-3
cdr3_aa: CAISVQGWTYEQYF

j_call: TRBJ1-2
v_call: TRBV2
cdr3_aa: CASSRQGLPDGYTF

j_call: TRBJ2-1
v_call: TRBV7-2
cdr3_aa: CASSLAGGVNEQFF

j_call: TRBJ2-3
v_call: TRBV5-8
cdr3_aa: CASSLDQATDTQYF

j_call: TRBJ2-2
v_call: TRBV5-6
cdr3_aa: CASSRGDRVTGELFF

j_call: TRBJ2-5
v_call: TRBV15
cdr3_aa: CATSTGTGSGYQETQYF

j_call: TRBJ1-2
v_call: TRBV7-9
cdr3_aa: CASSHGTGGSGYTF